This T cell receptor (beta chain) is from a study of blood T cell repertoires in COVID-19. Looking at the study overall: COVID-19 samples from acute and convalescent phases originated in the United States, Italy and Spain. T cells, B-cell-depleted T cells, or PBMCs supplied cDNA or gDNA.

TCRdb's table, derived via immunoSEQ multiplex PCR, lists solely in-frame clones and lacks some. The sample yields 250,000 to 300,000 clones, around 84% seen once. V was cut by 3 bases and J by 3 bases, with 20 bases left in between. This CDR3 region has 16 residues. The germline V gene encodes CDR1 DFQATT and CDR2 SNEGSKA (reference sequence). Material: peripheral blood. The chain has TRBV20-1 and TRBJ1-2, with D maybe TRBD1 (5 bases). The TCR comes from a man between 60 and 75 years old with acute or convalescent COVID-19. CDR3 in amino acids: CSASRMAWGNDYGYTF. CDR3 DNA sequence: TGCAGTGCTAGTCGAATGGCCTGGGGCAACGACTATGGCTACACCTTC.